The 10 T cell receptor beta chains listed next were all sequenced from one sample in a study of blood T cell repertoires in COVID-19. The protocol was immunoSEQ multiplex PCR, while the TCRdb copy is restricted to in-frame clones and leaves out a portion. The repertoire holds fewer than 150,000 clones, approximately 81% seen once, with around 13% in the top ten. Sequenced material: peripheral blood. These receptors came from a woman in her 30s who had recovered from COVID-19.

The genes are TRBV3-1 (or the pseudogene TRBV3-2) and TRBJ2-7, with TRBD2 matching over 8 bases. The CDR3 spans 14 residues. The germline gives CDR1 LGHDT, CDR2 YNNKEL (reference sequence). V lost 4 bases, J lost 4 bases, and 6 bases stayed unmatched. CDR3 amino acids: CASSPPAGEYEQYF. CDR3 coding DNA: TGTGCCAGCAGCCCCCCAGCGGGAGAATACGAGCAGTACTTC.

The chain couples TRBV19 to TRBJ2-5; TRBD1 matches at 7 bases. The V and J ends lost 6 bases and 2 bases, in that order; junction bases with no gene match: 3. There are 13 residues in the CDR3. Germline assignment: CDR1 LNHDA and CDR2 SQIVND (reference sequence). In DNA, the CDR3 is TGTGCCAGTAGAGGGGGCAGACAAGAGACCCAGTACTTC. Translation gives CASRGGRQETQYF.

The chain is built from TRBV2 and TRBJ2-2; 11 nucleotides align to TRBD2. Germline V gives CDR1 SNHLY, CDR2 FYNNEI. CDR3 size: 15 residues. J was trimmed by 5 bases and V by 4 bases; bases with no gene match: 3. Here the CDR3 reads CASSVGLAETGELFF. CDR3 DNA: TGTGCCAGCAGTGTGGGACTAGCGGAAACCGGGGAGCTGTTTTTT.

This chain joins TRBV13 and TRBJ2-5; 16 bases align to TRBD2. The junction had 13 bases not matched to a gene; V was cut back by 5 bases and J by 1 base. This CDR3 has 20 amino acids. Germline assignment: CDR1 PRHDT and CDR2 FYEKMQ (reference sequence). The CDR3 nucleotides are TGTGCCAGCAGCCCGGGCCTGGGACTAGCGGGAGGGCGGCCCCAAGAGACCCAGTACTTC. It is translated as CASSPGLGLAGGRPQETQYF.

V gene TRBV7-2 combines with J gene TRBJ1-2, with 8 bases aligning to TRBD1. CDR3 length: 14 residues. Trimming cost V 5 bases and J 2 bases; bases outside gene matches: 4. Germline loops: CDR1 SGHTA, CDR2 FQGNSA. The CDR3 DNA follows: TGTGCCAGCAGCAGGCGGACAGGGAACTATGGCTACACCTTC. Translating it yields CASSRRTGNYGYTF.

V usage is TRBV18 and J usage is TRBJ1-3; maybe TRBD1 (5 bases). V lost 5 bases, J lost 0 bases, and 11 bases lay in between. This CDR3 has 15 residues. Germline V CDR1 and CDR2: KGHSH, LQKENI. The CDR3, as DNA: TGTGCCAGCTCATACCTAGACAGCTCTGGAAACACCATATATTTT. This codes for CASSYLDSSGNTIYF.

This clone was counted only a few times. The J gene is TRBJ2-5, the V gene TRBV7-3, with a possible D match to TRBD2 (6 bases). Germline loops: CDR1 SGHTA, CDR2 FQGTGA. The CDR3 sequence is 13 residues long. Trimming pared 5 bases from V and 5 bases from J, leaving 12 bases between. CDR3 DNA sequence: TGTGCCAGCAGCCCCCCCGGGAGCGAGACCCAGTACTTC. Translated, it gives CASSPPGSETQYF.

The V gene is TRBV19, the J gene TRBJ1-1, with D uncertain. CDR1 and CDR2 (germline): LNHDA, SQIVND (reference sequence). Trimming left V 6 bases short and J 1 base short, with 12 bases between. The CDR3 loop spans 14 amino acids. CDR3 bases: TGTGCCAGTAGACCGGTCTTGCGGAACACTGAAGCTTTCTTT. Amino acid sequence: CASRPVLRNTEAFF.

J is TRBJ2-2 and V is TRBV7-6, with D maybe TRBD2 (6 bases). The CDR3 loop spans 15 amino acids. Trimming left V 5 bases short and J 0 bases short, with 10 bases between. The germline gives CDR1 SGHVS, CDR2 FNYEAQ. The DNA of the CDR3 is TGTGCCAGCAGCCTGGGACTGCCGAACACCGGGGAGCTGTTTTTT. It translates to CASSLGLPNTGELFF.

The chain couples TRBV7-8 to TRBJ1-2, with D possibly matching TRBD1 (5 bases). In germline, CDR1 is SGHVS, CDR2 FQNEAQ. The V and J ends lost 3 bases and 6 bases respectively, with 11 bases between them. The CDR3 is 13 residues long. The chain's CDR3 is CASSLGGTDGYTF. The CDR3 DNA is TGTGCCAGCAGCTTGGGGGGTACGGATGGCTACACCTTC.